These 18 T cell receptor beta chains came from one sample sequenced in a study of graft-versus-host responses after intestinal transplantation listed by TCRdb under 2021. The meaning of the sample's time point label: cells obtained before transplantation from donor or recipient. In mixed lymphocyte reactions, some 200,000 CFSE-labeled pre-transplant responders were plated with some 200,000 irradiated violet-dye-labeled stimulators and cultured for 6 days. Libraries came from the immunoSEQ multiplex PCR assay. As stored in TCRdb, this immuneACCESS dataset retains in-frame rearrangements with V and J assigned. A fraction of the clones does not appear; measured against another copy, unresolved V genes explain less than half of the discrepancy, and the remainder lacks a known reason. Counted in this sample were 7,000 or so clones; approximately 25% of them appeared once. The ten most abundant clones make up about 6% of the sample.

The sample here was alloreactive CD8+ T cells from a mixed lymphocyte reaction culture, taken before transplantation. The cell subset or site tag for this specimen amounts to: CFSE-low proliferating T cells sorted from roughly six-day pre-transplant mixed lymphocyte reaction (GvH or HvG direction). The receptors originated from a human patient who was an organ donor for intestinal transplantation.

This clone was observed a few times. The rearrangement links TRBV2 to TRBJ2-7; D remains unclear. The CDR3 runs to 16 residues. In germline, CDR1 is SNHLY, CDR2 FYNNEI. V was pared by 6 bases and J by 1 base, with 19 bases between. DNA of the CDR3: TGTGCCAGCAGCTTTGAGAGTGAGACGGAGTCCTACGAGCAGTACTTC. Translation: CASSFESETESYEQYF.

There are a few counts of this clone. The V gene is TRBV1, the J gene TRBJ2-7. TRBV1 is a known pseudogene. The CDR3 has 13 residues. CDR3 amino acids: CASSLGRTYEQYF. The DNA of the CDR3 is TGCGCCAGCAGCCTGGGACGGACCTACGAGCAGTACTTC.

This clone is termed medium-sized. V and J are TRBV7-9 and TRBJ2-1; maybe TRBD2 (5 bases). V was clipped by 0 bases and J by 4 bases, with 13 bases between them. The length of the CDR3 is 16 residues. Germline V gene data show CDR1 as SEHNR and CDR2 as FQNEAQ (reference sequence). The CDR3 bases are TGTGCCAGCAGCTTAGCAGGAGGTGGCATTTACAATGAGCAGTTCTTC. This sequence encodes CASSLAGGGIYNEQFF.

By its share, this clone is large. The gene calls are TRBV28 and TRBJ2-7; a weak D match, TRBD2 (5 bases). Trimming pared 5 bases from V and 0 bases from J, leaving 11 bases between. The germline V gene encodes CDR1 MDHEN and CDR2 SYDVKM. The CDR3 totals 14 residues. The chain's CDR3 is CASSLRGFSYEQYF. In nucleotides, the CDR3 is TGTGCCAGCAGTCTCCGAGGGTTCTCCTACGAGCAGTACTTC.

This clone was seen more than once but under ten times. The rearrangement uses TRBV7-9 and TRBJ2-1; D is tentatively TRBD1 or TRBD2 (5 bases each). The germline gives CDR1 SEHNR, CDR2 FQNEAQ (reference sequence). CDR3 size: 14 residues. V was trimmed by 3 bases and J by 3 bases, leaving 9 bases between them. CDR3 nucleotide sequence: TGTGCCAGCAGCTTGACGGGGCTCTACAATGAGCAGTTCTTC. Its protein is CASSLTGLYNEQFF.

Relative to its sample, this clone is medium-sized. V gene TRBV15 combines with J gene TRBJ2-2; the match to TRBD2 covers 9 bases. The CDR3 has 12 residues. From germline, CDR1 is LNHNV and CDR2 YYDKDF (reference sequence). The V segment lost 7 bases and the J segment 6 bases; nucleotides outside the gene matches: 0. CDR3 in DNA: TGTGCCACCAAGCGGGAGGCCGGGGAGCTGTTTTTT. Protein sequence: CATKREAGELFF.

This clone has only a few counts. A much larger clone differs by one base, so this may be a read error. The rearrangement links TRBV29-1 to TRBJ2-7; TRBD1 agrees at 10 bases. CDR1 and CDR2 (germline): SQVTM, ANQGSEA. The CDR3 spans 14 residues. The CDR3 coding sequence is TGCAGCGGTGAAGAGGGACAGGGGTCCTACGAGCAGTACTTC. Translation gives CSGEEGQGSYEQYF.

The CDR3 DNA sequence: TGTGCCAGCAGTTTAGGGGCAGCTACCTACGAGCAGTACTTC. It specifies CASSLGAATYEQYF. The J gene is TRBJ2-7, the V gene TRBV28; perhaps TRBD1 as D (5 bases). Trimming removed 2 bases from V and 2 bases from J, with 10 bases in between. CDR3 length: 14 residues. Germline-derived CDR1 and CDR2 are MDHEN and SYDVKM.

V gene TRBV5-1 combines with J gene TRBJ2-6; D unclear. Per germline, CDR1 SGHRS and CDR2 YFSETQ. The V gene lost 4 bases and the J gene lost 1 base, with 15 bases spanning the gap. The CDR3 contains 17 residues. This CDR3 is CASSKTPLESGANVLTF. The CDR3 DNA is TGCGCCAGCAGCAAGACACCTCTGGAGTCTGGGGCCAACGTCCTGACTTTC. Complete variable domain (other parts from reference TRBV5-1 and TRBJ2-6): KAGVTQTPRYLIKTRGQQVTLSCSPISGHRSVSWYQQTPGQGLQFLFEYFSETQRNKGNFPGRFSGRQFSNSRSEMNVSTLELGDSALYLCASSKTPLESGANVLTFGAGSRLTVL.

This clone is labeled as medium-sized (0.01 to 0.1%). Other nucleotide sequences from this sample produce the same CDR3. CDR3 sequence reads: CASSLVGGPGYTF. CDR3 coding DNA: TGTGCCAGCAGCTTAGTTGGGGGGCCTGGCTACACCTTC. The chain links TRBV7-3 to TRBJ1-2, with D perhaps matching TRBD1 (6 bases). With 2 bases removed from V and 7 bases from J, the gap between germline ends came to 11 bases. Germline V CDR1 and CDR2: SGHTA, FQGTGA. The CDR3 totals 13 residues. Combining the CDR3 with reference TRBV7-3 and TRBJ1-2 gives the whole variable domain GAGVSQTPSNKVTEKGKYVELRCDPISGHTALYWYRQSLGQGPEFLIYFQGTGAADDSGLPNDRFFAVRPEGSVSTLKIQRTERGDSAVYLCASSLVGGPGYTFGSGTRLTVV.

J is TRBJ2-1 and V is TRBV5-4, with 7 nucleotides matching TRBD2. V gave up 2 bases and J gave up 4 bases; unmatched junction bases: 9. Germline CDR1 and CDR2: SGHNT and YYREEE (reference sequence). This CDR3 has 16 residues. The CDR3 region is CASSLGDYGTYNEQFF. The CDR3 region has the DNA TGTGCCAGCAGCTTAGGGGACTATGGAACGTACAATGAGCAGTTCTTC. The full variable domain, with the rest looked up from reference TRBV5-4 and TRBJ2-1, is ETGVTQSPTHLIKTRGQQVTLRCSSQSGHNTVSWYQQALGQGPQFIFQYYREEENGRGNFPPRFSGLQFPNYSSELNVNALELDDSALYLCASSLGDYGTYNEQFFGPGTRLTVL.

J is TRBJ2-5 and V is TRBV6-1, with D uncertain. Trimming took 4 bases from V and 3 from J, leaving 6 bases between them. The CDR3 spans 12 residues. Per the germline V gene, CDR1 is MNHNS and CDR2 is SASEGT. The CDR3 DNA is TGTGCCAGCAGTGTCCCTAAAGAGACCCAGTACTTC. It specifies CASSVPKETQYF.

This clone was counted a few times. A junction end diverges from the germline sequence, so it may reflect a read error. The chain couples TRBV13 to TRBJ2-3, with D unresolved. Germline CDR1 and CDR2: PRHDT and FYEKMQ (reference sequence). The length of the CDR3 is 11 residues. The CDR3 region has the DNA TGCGCCAGCAGCCAAGCAGATACGCAGTATTTT. Its protein is CASSQADTQYF.

The chain is built from TRBV5-1 and TRBJ2-7, with 8 bases matching TRBD1. The CDR3 totals 15 residues. Per germline, CDR1 SGHRS and CDR2 YFSETQ. The V gene end was trimmed by 4 bases and the J gene end by 5 bases; junction bases not matched to a gene: 11. CDR3 nucleotides: TGCGCCAGCAGCCTTAGACAGGGGAATGTCCACGAGCAGTACTTC. Protein sequence: CASSLRQGNVHEQYF. Variable domain in full (rest from reference TRBV5-1 and TRBJ2-7): KAGVTQTPRYLIKTRGQQVTLSCSPISGHRSVSWYQQTPGQGLQFLFEYFSETQRNKGNFPGRFSGRQFSNSRSEMNVSTLELGDSALYLCASSLRQGNVHEQYFGPGTRLTVT.

Concerning this clone: The junction shows a germline mismatch at one end, possibly a read error. The chain recombines TRBV19 with TRBJ2-1; 8 bases align to TRBD2. The CDR3 has 15 amino acids. Germline V lookup: CDR1 LNHDA, CDR2 SQIVND (reference sequence). CDR3 region: CANSIAGLGDNEQFF. DNA of the CDR3: TGTGCCAATAGTATAGCGGGGCTAGGGGACAATGAGCAGTTCTTC.

This clone was detected a few times. This rearrangement joins TRBV9 to TRBJ1-1, with D maybe TRBD1 (5 bases). The CDR3 totals 15 residues. V dropped 0 bases and J dropped 1 base, with 10 bases sitting between them. Germline values: CDR1 SGDLS, CDR2 YYNGEE. The CDR3 DNA follows: TGTGCCAGCAGCGTAGGGGGGACCCCGAACACTGAAGCTTTCTTT. Amino acids: CASSVGGTPNTEAFF.

In this sample, this clone is medium-sized. The chain couples TRBV7-9 to TRBJ2-3; D remains unclear. Germline assignment: CDR1 SEHNR and CDR2 FQNEAQ (reference sequence). This CDR3 is 14 amino acids long. Trimming took 1 base from V and 6 from J, leaving 11 bases between them. The DNA for the CDR3 is TGTGCCAGCAGCTTAGGAGCTGGACGGGATACGCAGTATTTT. Protein: CASSLGAGRDTQYF.

This clone qualifies as medium-sized (0.01 to 0.1%). This same CDR3 is encoded by further DNA sequences in the sample. The chain has TRBV5-1 and TRBJ2-3; D perhaps matches TRBD2 (5 bases). Deletions cut 0 bases from V and 0 bases from J, with 8 bases between. CDR1 and CDR2 from the germline V gene are SGHRS and YFSETQ. The CDR3 is made up of 15 amino acids. The CDR3 DNA follows: TGCGCCAGCAGCTTGGAACTAGTTAGCACAGATACGCAGTATTTT. This gives the protein CASSLELVSTDTQYF.